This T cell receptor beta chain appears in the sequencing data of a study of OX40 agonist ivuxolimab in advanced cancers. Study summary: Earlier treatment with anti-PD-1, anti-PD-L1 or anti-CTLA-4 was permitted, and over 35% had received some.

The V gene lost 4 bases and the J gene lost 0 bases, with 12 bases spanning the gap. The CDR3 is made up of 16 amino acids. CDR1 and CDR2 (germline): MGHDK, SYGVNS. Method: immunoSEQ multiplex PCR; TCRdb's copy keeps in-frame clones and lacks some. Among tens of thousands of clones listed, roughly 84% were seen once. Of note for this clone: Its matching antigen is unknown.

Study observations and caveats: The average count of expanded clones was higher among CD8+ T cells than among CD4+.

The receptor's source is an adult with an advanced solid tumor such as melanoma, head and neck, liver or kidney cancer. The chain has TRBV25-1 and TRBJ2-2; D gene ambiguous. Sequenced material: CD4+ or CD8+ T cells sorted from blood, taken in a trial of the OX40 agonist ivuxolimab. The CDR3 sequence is CASSVPESANTGELFF. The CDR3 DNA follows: TGTGCCAGCAGTGTCCCGGAGTCTGCGAACACCGGGGAGCTGTTTTTT. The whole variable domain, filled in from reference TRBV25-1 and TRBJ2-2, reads EADIYQTPRYLVIGTGKKITLECSQTMGHDKMYWYQQDPGMELHLIHYSYGVNSTEKGDLSSESTVSRIRTEHFPLTLESARPSHTSQYLCASSVPESANTGELFFGEGSRLTVL.